The sequence of this TCR beta chain was determined in a study of T cell responses to AZD1222 COVID-19 vaccine. Repertoires were generated with immunoSEQ multiplex PCR, while TCRdb's copy carries only in-frame clones and drops some. The sample holds about 160,000 clones; 90% are singletons and the top ten take 1.5%. CDR3 length: 19 residues. The V gene's germline CDR1 is MGHRA and CDR2 YSYEKL. V lost 2 bases and J lost 7, with 24 bases in between. This clone was recorded a few times. The specimen was peripheral blood, collected on day 0 of AZD1222 vaccination. The clonotype originates from an adult in good health. V is TRBV4-1 and J is TRBJ1-6; D uncertain. CDR3 in DNA: TGCGCCAGCAGCCAAACCTTGGGCGGTTCCCTAGGTTGGAATTCACCCCTCCACTTT. This translates into CASSQTLGGSLGWNSPLHF.